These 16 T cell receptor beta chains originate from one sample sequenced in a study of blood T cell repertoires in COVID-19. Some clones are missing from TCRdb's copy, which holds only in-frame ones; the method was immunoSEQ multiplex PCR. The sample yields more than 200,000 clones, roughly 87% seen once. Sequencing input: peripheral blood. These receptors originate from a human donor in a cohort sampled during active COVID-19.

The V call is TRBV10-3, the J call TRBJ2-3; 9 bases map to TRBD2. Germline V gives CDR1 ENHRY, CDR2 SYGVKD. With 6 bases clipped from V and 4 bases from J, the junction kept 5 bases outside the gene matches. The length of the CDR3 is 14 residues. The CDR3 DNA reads TGTGCCATCAGGAGGACTAGCGTCCCAGATACGCAGTATTTT. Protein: CAIRRTSVPDTQYF.

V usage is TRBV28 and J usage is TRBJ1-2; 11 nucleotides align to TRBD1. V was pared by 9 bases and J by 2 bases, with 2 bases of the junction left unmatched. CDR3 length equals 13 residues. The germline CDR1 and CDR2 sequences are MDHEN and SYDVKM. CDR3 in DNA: TGTGCCAGTTGGACAGGGGGCAACTATGGCTACACCTTC. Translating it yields CASWTGGNYGYTF.

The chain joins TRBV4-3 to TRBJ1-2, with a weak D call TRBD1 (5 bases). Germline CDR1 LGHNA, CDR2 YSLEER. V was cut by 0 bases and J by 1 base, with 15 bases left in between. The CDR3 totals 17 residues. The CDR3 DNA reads TGCGCCAGCAGCCAAGAGGAGTTGACAGATGATAACTATGGCTACACCTTC. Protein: CASSQEELTDDNYGYTF.

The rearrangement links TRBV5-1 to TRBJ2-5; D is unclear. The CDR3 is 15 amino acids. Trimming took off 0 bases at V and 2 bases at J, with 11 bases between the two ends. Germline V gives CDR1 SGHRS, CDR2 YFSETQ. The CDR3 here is CASSLETLVQETQYF. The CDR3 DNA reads TGCGCCAGCAGCTTGGAAACCTTAGTTCAAGAGACCCAGTACTTC.

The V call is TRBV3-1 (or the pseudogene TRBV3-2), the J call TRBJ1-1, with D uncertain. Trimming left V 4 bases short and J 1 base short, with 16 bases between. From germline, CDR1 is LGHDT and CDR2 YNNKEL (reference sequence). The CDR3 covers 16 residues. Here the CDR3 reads CASSLEPLQTNTEAFF. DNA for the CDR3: TGTGCCAGCAGCCTCGAGCCCCTACAGACGAACACTGAAGCTTTCTTT.

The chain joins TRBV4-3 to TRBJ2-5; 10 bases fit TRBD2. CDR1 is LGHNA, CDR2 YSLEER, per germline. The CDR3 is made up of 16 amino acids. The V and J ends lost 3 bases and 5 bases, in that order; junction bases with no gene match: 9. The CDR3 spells CASSHIRTSGPETQYF. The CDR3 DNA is TGCGCCAGCAGCCACATAAGGACTAGCGGTCCGGAGACCCAGTACTTC.

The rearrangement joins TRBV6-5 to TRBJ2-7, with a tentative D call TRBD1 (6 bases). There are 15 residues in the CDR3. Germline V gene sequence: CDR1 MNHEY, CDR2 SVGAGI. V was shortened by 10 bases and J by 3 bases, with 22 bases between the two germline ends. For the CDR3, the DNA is TGTGCCACTACTCTTTCTCAGGGGCTCCACTACGAGCAGTACTTC. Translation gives CATTLSQGLHYEQYF.

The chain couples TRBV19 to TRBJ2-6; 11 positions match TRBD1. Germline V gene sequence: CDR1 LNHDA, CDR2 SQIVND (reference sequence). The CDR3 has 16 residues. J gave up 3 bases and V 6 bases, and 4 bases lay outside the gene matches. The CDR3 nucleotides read TGTGCCAGTAGCGGACAGGGGGCTTATGGGGCCAACGTCCTGACTTTC. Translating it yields CASSGQGAYGANVLTF. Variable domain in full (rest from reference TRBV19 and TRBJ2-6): DGGITQSPKYLFRKEGQNVTLSCEQNLNHDAMYWYRQDPGQGLRLIYYSQIVNDFQKGDIAEGYSVSREKKESFPLTVTSAQKNPTAFYLCASSGQGAYGANVLTFGAGSRLTVL.

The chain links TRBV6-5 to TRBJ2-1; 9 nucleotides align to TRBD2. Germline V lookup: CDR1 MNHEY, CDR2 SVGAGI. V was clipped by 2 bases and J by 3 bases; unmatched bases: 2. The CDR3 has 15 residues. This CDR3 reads CASSYISGGYNEQFF. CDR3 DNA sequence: TGTGCCAGCAGTTACATTAGCGGGGGCTACAATGAGCAGTTCTTC.

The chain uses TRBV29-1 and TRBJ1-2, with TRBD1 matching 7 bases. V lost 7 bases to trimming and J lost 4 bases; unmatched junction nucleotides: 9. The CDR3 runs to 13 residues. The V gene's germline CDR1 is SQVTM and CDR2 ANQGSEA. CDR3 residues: CSGLQGPLYGYTF. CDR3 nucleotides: TGCAGCGGCCTACAGGGGCCTCTCTATGGCTACACCTTC.

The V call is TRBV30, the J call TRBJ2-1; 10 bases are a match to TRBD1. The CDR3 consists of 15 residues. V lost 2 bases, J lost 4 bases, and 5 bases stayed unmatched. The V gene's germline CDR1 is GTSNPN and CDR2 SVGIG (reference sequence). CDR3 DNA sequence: TGTGCCTGGAGTTGGGGACAGGGGACATACAATGAGCAGTTCTTC. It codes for CAWSWGQGTYNEQFF.

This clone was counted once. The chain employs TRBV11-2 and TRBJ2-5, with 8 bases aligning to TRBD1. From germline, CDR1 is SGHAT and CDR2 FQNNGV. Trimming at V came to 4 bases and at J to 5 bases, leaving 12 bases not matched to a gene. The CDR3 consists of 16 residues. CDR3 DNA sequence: TGTGCCAGCAGCTGGGGTTTCGGACAGGGAGTGGAGACCCAGTACTTC. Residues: CASSWGFGQGVETQYF.

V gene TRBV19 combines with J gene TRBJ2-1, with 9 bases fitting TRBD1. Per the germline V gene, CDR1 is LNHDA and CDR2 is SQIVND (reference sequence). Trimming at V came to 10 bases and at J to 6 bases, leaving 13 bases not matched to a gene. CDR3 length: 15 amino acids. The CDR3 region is CATAAGQGLGNEQFF. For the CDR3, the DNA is TGTGCCACCGCGGCGGGACAGGGTCTAGGCAATGAGCAGTTCTTC.

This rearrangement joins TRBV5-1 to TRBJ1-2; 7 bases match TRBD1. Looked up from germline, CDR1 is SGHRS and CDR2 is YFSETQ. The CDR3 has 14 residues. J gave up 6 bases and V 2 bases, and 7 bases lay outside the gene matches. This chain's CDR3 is CASSLAGTVDGYTF. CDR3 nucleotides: TGCGCCAGCAGCTTAGCCGGGACAGTAGATGGCTACACCTTC.

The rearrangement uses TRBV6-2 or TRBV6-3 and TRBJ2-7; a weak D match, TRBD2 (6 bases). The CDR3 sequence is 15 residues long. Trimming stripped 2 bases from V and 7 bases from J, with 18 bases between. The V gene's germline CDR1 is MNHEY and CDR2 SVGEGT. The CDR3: CASSYGSGDRREQYF. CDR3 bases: TGTGCCAGCAGTTACGGGTCGGGAGACCGGCGGGAGCAGTACTTC.

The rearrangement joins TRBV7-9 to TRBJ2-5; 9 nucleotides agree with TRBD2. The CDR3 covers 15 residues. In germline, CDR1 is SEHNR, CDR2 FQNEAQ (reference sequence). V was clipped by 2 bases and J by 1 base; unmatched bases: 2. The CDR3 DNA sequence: TGTGCCAGCAGCTTACTAGCGGGGAGCCAAGAGACCCAGTACTTC. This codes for CASSLLAGSQETQYF. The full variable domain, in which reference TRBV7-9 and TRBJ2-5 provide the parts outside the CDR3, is DTGVSQNPRHKITKRGQNVTFRCDPISEHNRLYWYRQTLGQGPEFLTYFQNEAQLEKSRLLSDRFSAERPKGSFSTLEIQRTEQGDSAMYLCASSLLAGSQETQYFGPGTRLLVL.